One and the same sample provided the 5 T cell receptor beta chains below, sequenced in a study of HIV-infected patients and healthy controls. Whole blood was used without fractionation, so all unsorted peripheral T cells were included. cDNA was made from roughly 470 ng RNA using alpha and beta constant primers. Using multiplexing indices, alpha and beta chain libraries were generated apart by chain-specific third strand synthesis. TCRdb reanalysed the 5' RACE reads using MiXCR and keeps one entry per CDR3 protein. The sample holds around 18,000 distinct CDR3 sequences, 10% seen once. The source material was blood. All receptors derive from an adult in good health.

This clonotype rates as medium-sized. The chain is built from TRBV27 and TRBJ2-7; D may correspond to TRBD1 or TRBD2 (5 bases each). Trimming cost V 6 bases and J 5 bases, with 17 bases left between them. Germline V gene sequence: CDR1 MNHEY, CDR2 SMNVEV (reference sequence). The CDR3 has 14 residues. CDR3 sequence reads: CASSSEGNRDEQYF. CDR3 sequence (DNA): TGTGCCAGCAGCTCAGAGGGGAACCGGGACGAGCAGTACTTC.

The table lists this clonotype with many counts. The rearrangement uses TRBV3-1 and TRBJ2-1, with 8 bases lining up with TRBD1. Germline V gives CDR1 LGHDT, CDR2 YNNKEL (reference sequence). This CDR3 comprises 15 residues. V was clipped by 4 bases and J by 2 bases; unmatched bases: 4. The chain's CDR3 is CASSLRTGTYNEQFF. The CDR3 nucleotides are TGTGCCAGCAGCCTAAGGACAGGGACCTACAATGAGCAGTTCTTC.

This clonotype was recorded many times. The chain has TRBV6-2 or TRBV6-3 and TRBJ2-7, with D perhaps matching TRBD1 (5 bases). The V end lost 3 bases, the J end lost 0 bases, and 9 bases lay between the germline ends. CDR1 MNHEY and CDR2 SVGEGT come from the germline V gene. This CDR3 is built from 14 residues. The CDR3 protein is CASSYTDSSYEQYF. The CDR3 DNA reads TGTGCCAGCAGTTATACCGACAGCTCCTACGAGCAGTACTTC.

The chain joins TRBV19 to TRBJ2-3, with D perhaps TRBD2 (6 bases). The germline CDR1 and CDR2 sequences are LNHDA and SQIVND (reference sequence). V shed 0 bases and J shed 3 bases, with 13 bases lying between them. CDR3 length equals 16 residues. The chain's CDR3 is CASSIDGTSWTDTQYF. CDR3 DNA sequence: TGTGCCAGTAGTATAGATGGTACTAGCTGGACAGATACGCAGTATTTT.

This clonotype has a count of ten or more. The chain couples TRBV7-3 to TRBJ2-1; 8 nucleotides match TRBD2. The CDR3 spans 17 residues. The germline gives CDR1 SGHTA, CDR2 FQGTGA. V lost 1 base, J lost 2 bases, and 7 bases stayed unmatched. The DNA of the CDR3 is TGTGCCAGCAGCTTAAGGGTGGTAGCGGGAACCTACAATGAGCAGTTCTTC. This encodes CASSLRVVAGTYNEQFF.